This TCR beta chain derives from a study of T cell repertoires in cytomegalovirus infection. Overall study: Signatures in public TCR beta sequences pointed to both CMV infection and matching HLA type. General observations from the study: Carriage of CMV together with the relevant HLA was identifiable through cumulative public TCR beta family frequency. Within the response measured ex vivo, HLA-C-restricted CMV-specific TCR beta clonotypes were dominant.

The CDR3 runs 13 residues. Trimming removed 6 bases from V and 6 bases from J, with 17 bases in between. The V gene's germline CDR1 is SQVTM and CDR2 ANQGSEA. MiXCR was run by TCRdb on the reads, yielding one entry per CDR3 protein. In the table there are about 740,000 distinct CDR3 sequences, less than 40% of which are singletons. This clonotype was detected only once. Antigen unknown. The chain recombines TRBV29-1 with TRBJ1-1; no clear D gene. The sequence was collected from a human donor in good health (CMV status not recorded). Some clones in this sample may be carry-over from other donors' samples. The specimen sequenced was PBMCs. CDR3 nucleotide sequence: TGCAGCGTCGTTGGATCCAGGCCCCCTGAAGCTTTCTTT. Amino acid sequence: CSVVGSRPPEAFF.